A selection of T cell receptor beta chains follows, all from one sample in a study of T cells after yellow fever vaccination. TCRdb passed the 5' RACE reads through MiXCR, listing each CDR3 protein once. The table has some 390,000 distinct CDR3 sequences, 6.2% seen once. The source material was PBMCs, sampled 5 days after the yellow fever booster vaccination. Source of these receptors: a man aged 25 to 40 who received the YFV17D yellow fever vaccine. CDR3s include the opening cysteine and the closing phenylalanine or tryptophan. The order of the fields is D gene, clone size, J gene, V gene, CDR3 DNA, CDR3 protein. A D gene is named only where the DNA matches it firmly. Clone size is given for some rows only: seen once, a few or many times, or a class if the clone is expanded.

d_gene: -; abundance: many; j_gene: TRBJ2-3; v_gene: TRBV20-1; CDR3nt: TGCAGTGCTAGTCCAGGGTTCACAGATACGCAGTATTTT; CDR3aa: CSASPGFTDTQYF
d_gene: -; abundance: many; j_gene: TRBJ2-7; v_gene: TRBV6-5; CDR3nt: TGTGCCAGCAGTACGGGCGGGAACGAGCAGTACTTC; CDR3aa: CASSTGGNEQYF
d_gene: TRBD1; abundance: -; j_gene: TRBJ2-5; v_gene: TRBV20-1; CDR3nt: TGCAGTGCATGGCCCCAGGGACAGGCGGAGACCCAGTACTTC; CDR3aa: CSAWPQGQAETQYF
d_gene: -; abundance: -; j_gene: TRBJ2-5; v_gene: TRBV7-2; CDR3nt: TGTGCCAGCAGCTTAAGGATGGGCCCGGAAGAGACCCAGTACTTC; CDR3aa: CASSLRMGPEETQYF
d_gene: TRBD1; abundance: few; j_gene: TRBJ2-1; v_gene: TRBV6-1; CDR3nt: TGTGCCAGCAGCACAGTCCCGGGACAGTACAATGAGCAGTTCTTC; CDR3aa: CASSTVPGQYNEQFF
d_gene: -; abundance: many; j_gene: TRBJ2-7; v_gene: TRBV7-2; CDR3nt: TGTGCCAGCAGCTTAGGAGGGGGGCTCAGATACGAGCAGTACTTC; CDR3aa: CASSLGGGLRYEQYF
d_gene: -; abundance: few; j_gene: TRBJ2-1; v_gene: TRBV24-1; CDR3nt: TGTGCCACCAGTGATTACACGGGAGCCTACAATGAGCAGTTCTTC; CDR3aa: CATSDYTGAYNEQFF
d_gene: -; abundance: -; j_gene: TRBJ1-2; v_gene: TRBV4-2; CDR3nt: TGTGCCAGCAGCCAAGAGCTGGGGACCCTCGGCGGCTACACCTTC; CDR3aa: CASSQELGTLGGYTF
d_gene: -; abundance: many; j_gene: TRBJ2-7; v_gene: TRBV7-2; CDR3nt: TGTGCCAGCAGCTTACAGGGGACCTACGAGCAGTACTTC; CDR3aa: CASSLQGTYEQYF
d_gene: -; abundance: -; j_gene: TRBJ1-1; v_gene: TRBV19; CDR3nt: TGTGCCAGTAAGCGGGTTGGCACTGAAGCTTTCTTT; CDR3aa: CASKRVGTEAFF
d_gene: TRBD2; abundance: many; j_gene: TRBJ2-3; v_gene: TRBV7-2; CDR3nt: TGTGCCAGCAGCTTGTCGTTTTCTAGCGGGATCACAGATACGCAGTATTTT; CDR3aa: CASSLSFSSGITDTQYF
d_gene: -; abundance: few; j_gene: TRBJ2-3; v_gene: TRBV5-1; CDR3nt: TGCGCCAGCAGCTTGTCCGCTAGGGGGGACGGCACAGATACGCAGTATTTT; CDR3aa: CASSLSARGDGTDTQYF
d_gene: TRBD1; abundance: -; j_gene: TRBJ2-7; v_gene: TRBV5-1; CDR3nt: TGCGCCAGCAGCGCGACAGGGGGCTACGAGCAGTACTTC; CDR3aa: CASSATGGYEQYF
d_gene: -; abundance: -; j_gene: TRBJ1-2; v_gene: TRBV6-5; CDR3nt: TGTGCCAGCAGGAACTACAGGGATGGCTACACCTTC; CDR3aa: CASRNYRDGYTF
d_gene: -; abundance: many; j_gene: TRBJ2-7; v_gene: TRBV6-5; CDR3nt: TGTGCCAGCAGTTACTCGAGTGGGACCTACGAGCAGTACTTC; CDR3aa: CASSYSSGTYEQYF
d_gene: TRBD2; abundance: -; j_gene: TRBJ2-1; v_gene: TRBV12-3/TRBV12-4; CDR3nt: TGTGCCAGCAGTGCAATTCCTAGCGGGAGGGGTGAGCAGTTCTTC; CDR3aa: CASSAIPSGRGEQFF
d_gene: -; abundance: few; j_gene: TRBJ2-7; v_gene: TRBV7-2; CDR3nt: TGTGCCAGCAGACCGGACGGAGTATCCTACGAGCAGTACTTC; CDR3aa: CASRPDGVSYEQYF
d_gene: -; abundance: few; j_gene: TRBJ1-2; v_gene: TRBV20-1; CDR3nt: TGCAGTGCTAGAGATGGGGTTTTGTCTGGGGGTGGCTACACCTTC; CDR3aa: CSARDGVLSGGGYTF
d_gene: -; abundance: many; j_gene: TRBJ2-2; v_gene: TRBV10-3; CDR3nt: TGTGCCTCGCGCCTTGACACCACCGGGGAGCTGTTTTTT; CDR3aa: CASRLDTTGELFF
d_gene: TRBD2; abundance: few; j_gene: TRBJ2-3; v_gene: TRBV9; CDR3nt: TGTGCCAGCAGGAGGACTAGCGACACAGATACGCAGTATTTT; CDR3aa: CASRRTSDTDTQYF
d_gene: -; abundance: -; j_gene: TRBJ2-1; v_gene: TRBV7-2; CDR3nt: TGTGCCAGCAGCGGCCTTGCGGGACACGGTAATGAGCAGTTCTTC; CDR3aa: CASSGLAGHGNEQFF
d_gene: TRBD2; abundance: -; j_gene: TRBJ2-7; v_gene: TRBV4-2; CDR3nt: TGTGCCAGCAGCCCGACTAGCTCCTCCGACGAGCAGTACTTC; CDR3aa: CASSPTSSSDEQYF
d_gene: TRBD2; abundance: few; j_gene: TRBJ2-3; v_gene: TRBV7-8; CDR3nt: TGTGCCAGCAGCCTGGGACTAGTGGCTGATACGCAGTATTTT; CDR3aa: CASSLGLVADTQYF
d_gene: TRBD1; abundance: few; j_gene: TRBJ2-1; v_gene: TRBV24-1; CDR3nt: TGTGCCACCAGTGACCATACAGGGGGCTCCTACAATGAGCAGTTCTTC; CDR3aa: CATSDHTGGSYNEQFF
d_gene: -; abundance: many; j_gene: TRBJ2-7; v_gene: TRBV3-1; CDR3nt: TGTGCCAGCAGCCAAGCGGGAGACCGCTCCTACGAGCAGTACTTC; CDR3aa: CASSQAGDRSYEQYF
d_gene: -; abundance: many; j_gene: TRBJ2-4; v_gene: TRBV12-3/TRBV12-4; CDR3nt: TGTGCCAGCAGATCCCCAGGGACCCAGAAAAACATTCAGTACTTC; CDR3aa: CASRSPGTQKNIQYF
d_gene: -; abundance: many; j_gene: TRBJ2-5; v_gene: TRBV25-1; CDR3nt: TGTGCCAGCAGTGAATCGGGAAGGGGCCGCGGCCGAGAAGAGACCCAGTACTTC; CDR3aa: CASSESGRGRGREETQYF
d_gene: -; abundance: -; j_gene: TRBJ2-7; v_gene: TRBV12-3/TRBV12-4; CDR3nt: TGTGCCAGCAGCTTGGGTATAATTCCCACCTACGAGCAGTACTTC; CDR3aa: CASSLGIIPTYEQYF
d_gene: -; abundance: many; j_gene: TRBJ2-5; v_gene: TRBV12-3/TRBV12-4; CDR3nt: TGTGCCAGCAGTACGTCAGAGACCCAGTACTTC; CDR3aa: CASSTSETQYF
d_gene: TRBD2; abundance: many; j_gene: TRBJ2-1; v_gene: TRBV10-2; CDR3nt: TGCGCCACCGAGGACAGCGGGAGGGATGAGCAGTTCTTC; CDR3aa: CATEDSGRDEQFF
d_gene: TRBD1; abundance: many; j_gene: TRBJ1-1; v_gene: TRBV6-5; CDR3nt: TGTGCCAGCAGTTACAGGACAGGTGAAGCTTTCTTT; CDR3aa: CASSYRTGEAFF
d_gene: TRBD2; abundance: many; j_gene: TRBJ2-1; v_gene: TRBV27; CDR3nt: TGTGCCAGCAGTTTACTAGCGGGAACGGATGAGCAGTTCTTC; CDR3aa: CASSLLAGTDEQFF
d_gene: -; abundance: many; j_gene: TRBJ2-7; v_gene: TRBV21-1; CDR3nt: TGTGCCAGCACCTTACTAGCGGGATACTACGAGCAGTACTTC; CDR3aa: CASTLLAGYYEQYF
d_gene: -; abundance: many; j_gene: TRBJ1-4; v_gene: TRBV29-1; CDR3nt: TGCAGCGTTATCAGGGGTCCTAATGAAAAACTGTTTTTT; CDR3aa: CSVIRGPNEKLFF
d_gene: -; abundance: few; j_gene: TRBJ2-4; v_gene: TRBV4-3; CDR3nt: TGCGCCAGCAGCCAAGAAGGGGACGAAAACATTCAGTACTTC; CDR3aa: CASSQEGDENIQYF
d_gene: TRBD1; abundance: many; j_gene: TRBJ2-2; v_gene: TRBV5-8; CDR3nt: TGTGCCAGCAGCTGGAGGACAGGCCCCGGGGAGCTGTTTTTT; CDR3aa: CASSWRTGPGELFF
d_gene: -; abundance: many; j_gene: TRBJ2-2; v_gene: TRBV5-1; CDR3nt: TGCGCCAGCAGCTTGGAAGGGGCCACCGGGGAGCTGTTTTTT; CDR3aa: CASSLEGATGELFF
d_gene: TRBD1; abundance: many; j_gene: TRBJ2-7; v_gene: TRBV7-8; CDR3nt: TGTGCCAGCAGCCTAGGGACAGAAGAGCAGTACTTC; CDR3aa: CASSLGTEEQYF
d_gene: TRBD2; abundance: -; j_gene: TRBJ2-3; v_gene: TRBV6-2/TRBV6-3; CDR3nt: TGTGCCAGCAGTTACCTGACTAGCGGCAACAAATATACGCAGTATTTT; CDR3aa: CASSYLTSGNKYTQYF
d_gene: TRBD1; abundance: -; j_gene: TRBJ1-4; v_gene: TRBV13; CDR3nt: TGTGCCAGCAGCGCGACAGGGGGCGCGGAAGAACTGTTTTTT; CDR3aa: CASSATGGAEELFF
d_gene: -; abundance: -; j_gene: TRBJ1-1; v_gene: TRBV6-2/TRBV6-3; CDR3nt: TGTGCCAGCAGTTACTCGATTGGGGGTTCTGAAGCTTTCTTT; CDR3aa: CASSYSIGGSEAFF
d_gene: TRBD2; abundance: -; j_gene: TRBJ2-7; v_gene: TRBV6-5; CDR3nt: TGTGCCAGCAGTTACTCCCGGACTAGCGGCTACGAGCAGTACTTC; CDR3aa: CASSYSRTSGYEQYF
d_gene: -; abundance: many; j_gene: TRBJ2-1; v_gene: TRBV27; CDR3nt: TGTGCCAGCAGTTTAATTGGGAATGAGCAGTTCTTC; CDR3aa: CASSLIGNEQFF
d_gene: -; abundance: many; j_gene: TRBJ2-5; v_gene: TRBV25-1; CDR3nt: TGTGCCAGCAGTGACCAGGCGATCCAGACCCAGTACTTC; CDR3aa: CASSDQAIQTQYF
d_gene: -; abundance: many; j_gene: TRBJ1-1; v_gene: TRBV7-2; CDR3nt: TGTGCCAGCACCTCCGGGATGGCGGGGAACACTGAAGCTTTCTTT; CDR3aa: CASTSGMAGNTEAFF
d_gene: TRBD2; abundance: many; j_gene: TRBJ2-1; v_gene: TRBV10-3; CDR3nt: TGTGCCATCAATTTAGCGGGAGGGAGCTCCTACAATGAGCAGTTCTTC; CDR3aa: CAINLAGGSSYNEQFF
d_gene: -; abundance: many; j_gene: TRBJ2-7; v_gene: TRBV21-1; CDR3nt: TGTGCCAGCAGCGGACGAAAGGGACTAGCGGGAGGGCTCTACGAGCAGTACTTC; CDR3aa: CASSGRKGLAGGLYEQYF